In this sample, the clone carrying this TCR beta chain is medium-sized. The antigen is not known. The data derive from a study of neurological immune-mediated disorders. Study-wide results and caveats: It was HTLV-1-associated myelopathy that showed the most TCR clonal expansion, while multiple sclerosis showed the least, falling below healthy controls. No CDR3 amino acid sequences recurred among expanded clones across subjects, suggesting private repertoires in all groups.

Whenever a sequencing run was performed, it yielded over 170 million TCR-beta sequences from 15-18 subjects. In TCRdb, the 5' RACE reads were re-called with MiXCR into one record per CDR3 protein. Here the sample spans under 20,000 distinct CDR3 sequences, under 35% being singletons. The V gene's germline CDR1 is SEHNR and CDR2 FQNEAQ (reference sequence). The CDR3 is made up of 17 amino acids. J was trimmed by 4 bases and V by 2 bases; bases with no gene match: 10. The chain uses TRBV7-9 and TRBJ2-2; 7 bases match TRBD2. This receptor was identified in a man aged 50 to 59 with HTLV-1-associated myelopathy (HAM/TSP). Sequenced: PBMCs. This CDR3 is CASSLFAREGRTGELFF. CDR3 nucleotide sequence: TGTGCCAGCAGCTTATTTGCGAGGGAGGGCCGCACCGGGGAGCTGTTTTTT.